The 17 T cell receptor beta chains below all came from one sample that was sequenced in a study of cytomegalovirus exposure and HLA in healthy donors. Amplification used 60 Vbeta primers and 13 Jbeta primers. Method: immunoSEQ multiplex PCR; TCRdb's copy keeps in-frame clones and lacks some. Of about 170,000 clones in the sample, under 80% were seen once. The sample comprised PBMCs. The receptors were sampled from a woman in her forties or fifties in good health and CMV-seropositive.

This clone was found once. This chain uses TRBV19 with TRBJ2-3; 13 nucleotides agree with TRBD2. The V and J ends lost 4 bases and 5 bases, in that order; junction bases with no gene match: 6. The CDR3 spans 16 residues. Germline V gene sequence: CDR1 LNHDA, CDR2 SQIVND (reference sequence). The CDR3, as DNA: TGTGCCAGTAGTAATCGACTAGCGGGGGGTCGAGATACGCAGTATTTT. This translates into CASSNRLAGGRDTQYF.

The chain employs TRBV9 and TRBJ2-3, with 8 bases lining up with TRBD1. The CDR3 runs to 16 residues. Germline values: CDR1 SGDLS, CDR2 YYNGEE. Germline trimming cut 0 bases from V and 4 bases from J; bases unmatched to any gene: 7. The chain's CDR3 is CASSVDAGGSADTQYF. The CDR3 DNA reads as TGTGCCAGCAGCGTAGATGCAGGGGGCTCGGCAGATACGCAGTATTTT.

The V and J genes are TRBV7-2 and TRBJ2-2; TRBD2 is a possible D gene (6 bases). V lost 5 bases and J lost 6, with 19 bases in between. The CDR3 extends over 16 amino acids. Germline V CDR1 and CDR2: SGHTA, FQGNSA. The CDR3 spells CASSPLTSKPPGELFF. In DNA, the CDR3 is TGTGCCAGCAGCCCCTTGACTAGTAAACCACCCGGGGAGCTGTTTTTT.

The rearrangement links TRBV5-8 to TRBJ2-2; TRBD1 matches 8 bases. Germline V CDR1 and CDR2: SGHTS, YDEGEE. The CDR3 is made up of 13 amino acids. With V trimmed by 5 bases and J by 6 bases, 3 bases remained unmatched. CDR3 sequence reads: CASRLTGAGELFF. DNA for the CDR3: TGTGCCAGCAGGTTGACAGGGGCCGGGGAGCTGTTTTTT.

The V gene is TRBV10-3, the J gene TRBJ2-3; 9 bases fit TRBD2. The CDR3 totals 18 residues. The V gene's germline CDR1 is ENHRY and CDR2 SYGVKD. Unmatched junction bases numbered 15, after V lost 3 bases and J lost 5 bases. CDR3 coding DNA: TGTGCCATCAGTGATTGGCAACGGGCGGGGGGGCGGATAGATACGCAGTATTTT. Translating gives CAISDWQRAGGRIDTQYF.

Here the CDR3 DNA reads TGTGCCAGCCGCCAGGGGACCTATGGCTACACCTTC. Its protein product is CASRQGTYGYTF. V and J are TRBV25-1 and TRBJ1-2; D might be TRBD1 (6 bases). This CDR3 comprises 12 residues. Germline-derived CDR1 and CDR2 are MGHDK and SYGVNS. The germline V and J ends were trimmed by 8 bases and 4 bases, with 11 bases remaining between them.

This sequence joins TRBV4-2 and TRBJ1-1; TRBD1 matches 8 bases. Germline V lookup: CDR1 LGHNA, CDR2 YNFKEQ. Trimming took 1 base from V and 1 from J; bases not matched to a gene: 11. The CDR3 totals 18 residues. The CDR3 bases are TGTGCCAGCAGCCAAGTAGGTCAGGGGGCGAAGGGGAACACTGAAGCTTTCTTT. The encoded protein is CASSQVGQGAKGNTEAFF.

V and J are TRBV30 and TRBJ2-1; D might be TRBD2 (7 bases). The CDR3 sequence is 15 residues long. The V end was cut by 0 bases, the J end by 6 bases, with 15 bases between. Germline CDR1 and CDR2: GTSNPN and SVGIG (reference sequence). DNA of the CDR3: TGTGCCTGGAGTGTATATGAGGGGGGGCTCAATGAGCAGTTCTTC. Translated, it gives CAWSVYEGGLNEQFF.

The chain joins TRBV2 to TRBJ2-6; D may be TRBD1 (8 bases). Per the germline V gene, CDR1 is SNHLY and CDR2 is FYNNEI. The germline V and J ends were trimmed by 4 bases and 12 bases, with 19 bases remaining between them. This CDR3 is 15 amino acids long. In nucleotides, the CDR3 is TGTGCCAGCAGTGTGACAGGGGAGGGTACAGGCGTCCTGACTTTC. Encoded protein: CASSVTGEGTGVLTF.

This chain joins TRBV6-5 and TRBJ1-3; unclear D gene. Germline V CDR1 and CDR2: MNHEY, SVGAGI. This CDR3 has 11 residues. Trimming cost V 8 bases and J 8 bases, with 10 bases left between them. The CDR3 loop is CASPSRDTIYF. In nucleotides, the CDR3 is TGTGCCAGCCCTTCTCGGGACACCATATATTTT.

This chain joins TRBV2 and TRBJ2-3; 7 bases are a match to TRBD1. V lost 6 bases, J lost 11 bases, and 14 bases stayed unmatched. Germline V gene data show CDR1 as SNHLY and CDR2 as FYNNEI. The CDR3 sequence is 14 residues long. The CDR3 loop is CASRVGQVPTGQYF. The CDR3 coding sequence is TGTGCCAGCAGAGTCGGACAGGTCCCAACAGGGCAGTATTTT.

This clone has more than one count but fewer than ten. The chain links TRBV13 to TRBJ1-2; a possible D gene is TRBD1 (5 bases). Germline CDR1 and CDR2: PRHDT and FYEKMQ (reference sequence). The CDR3 is 16 residues long. V was cut by 0 bases and J by 0 bases, with 11 bases left in between. CDR3 DNA sequence: TGTGCCAGCAGCTTAGGATCGACAGATACTAACTATGGCTACACCTTC. Its protein product is CASSLGSTDTNYGYTF.

The CDR3 here is CASKFFGGAGETQYF. In nucleotides, the CDR3 is TGTGCCTCCAAATTCTTCGGGGGGGCCGGCGAGACCCAGTACTTC. The chain joins TRBV30 to TRBJ2-5, with TRBD2 matching over 8 bases. Germline values: CDR1 GTSNPN, CDR2 SVGIG (reference sequence). Unmatched junction bases numbered 15, after V lost 7 bases and J lost 5 bases. CDR3 length: 15 amino acids.

The chain uses TRBV13 and TRBJ2-7, with 13 bases that match TRBD2. The length of the CDR3 is 15 residues. The junction had 2 bases not matched to a gene; V was cut back by 1 base and J by 5 bases. Germline CDR1 and CDR2: PRHDT and FYEKMQ (reference sequence). The CDR3 loop reads CASSLEGLAGNEQYF. DNA of the CDR3: TGTGCCAGCAGCTTAGAGGGACTAGCGGGGAACGAGCAGTACTTC.

V gene TRBV27 combines with J gene TRBJ2-5; TRBD2 agrees at 8 bases. The assigned J gene may be wrong: the sequence end matches TRBJ2-7 better. This CDR3 region has 15 residues. The germline gives CDR1 MNHEY, CDR2 SMNVEV (reference sequence). The CDR3 spells CASSLSPGGGYEQYF. The DNA for the CDR3 is TGTGCCAGCAGTTTATCCCCGGGAGGGGGCTACGAGCAGTACTTC.

The V and J genes are TRBV10-2 and TRBJ2-2, with TRBD2 matching 7 bases. Unmatched junction bases numbered 1, after V lost 3 bases and J lost 6 bases. Per the germline V gene, CDR1 is WSHSY and CDR2 is SAAADI. The CDR3 runs 13 residues. This chain's CDR3 is CASSDREAGELFF. CDR3 nucleotides: TGCGCCAGCAGTGATCGGGAGGCCGGGGAGCTGTTTTTT.

The CDR3 coding sequence is TGTGCCAGCAGCCAGACGGGGTTCGACGAGCAGTACTTC. Its translation: CASSQTGFDEQYF. This sequence joins TRBV11-2 and TRBJ2-7; D possibly corresponds to TRBD2 (5 bases). Trimming stripped 5 bases from V and 5 bases from J, with 13 bases between. Germline loops: CDR1 SGHAT, CDR2 FQNNGV. This CDR3 region has 13 residues.